The TCR beta chain described here comes from a study of blood T cell repertoires in COVID-19. The repertoire was sequenced with immunoSEQ multiplex PCR; TCRdb's copy has only in-frame clones and lacks some. The data contain roughly 260,000 clones, around nine tenths of them singletons. CDR1 is LGHNA and CDR2 is YSLEER in the germline V gene. CDR3 length: 14 residues. With 3 bases removed from V and 14 bases from J, the gap between germline ends came to 21 bases. The chain employs TRBV4-3 and TRBJ2-3, with D possibly being TRBD1 (5 bases). The specimen was peripheral blood. This TCR was recovered from a man aged 40-50 years who had recovered from COVID-19. The CDR3 is CASSHTLQGRMPYF. The CDR3, as DNA: TGCGCCAGCAGCCACACCCTTCAGGGTAGGATGCCGTATTTT.